The 20 T cell receptor beta chains presented below share a single source sample, sequenced in a study of T cells after yellow fever vaccination. One entry per CDR3 protein results from TCRdb running MiXCR on the 5' RACE reads. The profile covers 200,000 to 250,000 distinct CDR3 sequences, with 6.9% appearing a single time and roughly 0.9% taken by the ten largest. The sample here was CD4+ T cells sorted from PBMCs, taken 15 days after the yellow fever booster vaccination. These receptors came from a man younger than 40 who received the YFV17D yellow fever vaccine.

In this sample, this clonotype turned up a few times. The V call is TRBV12-3 or TRBV12-4, the J call TRBJ1-2; 7 nucleotides match TRBD1. This CDR3 spans 14 amino acids. J gave up 2 bases and V 6 bases, and 6 bases lay outside the gene matches. CDR3 in DNA: TGTGCCAGCAGGCCGACACAGGGGAACTATGGCTACACCTTC. Protein sequence: CASRPTQGNYGYTF.

This chain uses TRBV5-4 with TRBJ2-2, with D tentatively TRBD2 (6 bases). This CDR3 comprises 17 residues. Per germline, CDR1 SGHNT and CDR2 YYREEE (reference sequence). Trimming took off 0 bases at V and 2 bases at J, with 14 bases between the two ends. The CDR3 is CASSLGGPGVNTGELFF. The CDR3, as DNA: TGTGCCAGCAGCTTGGGGGGTCCGGGAGTCAACACCGGGGAGCTGTTTTTT.

This clonotype was seen more than once but under ten times. The genes are TRBV5-1 and TRBJ2-3; 11 nucleotides agree with TRBD2. The CDR3 extends over 17 amino acids. Trimming at V came to 4 bases and at J to 2 bases, leaving 9 bases not matched to a gene. The germline gives CDR1 SGHRS, CDR2 YFSETQ. CDR3 residues: CASSRNVAGGPTDTQYF. DNA for the CDR3: TGCGCCAGCAGCCGGAACGTAGCGGGAGGGCCCACAGATACGCAGTATTTT. The variable domain in full, with the rest retrieved from reference TRBV5-1 and TRBJ2-3, is KAGVTQTPRYLIKTRGQQVTLSCSPISGHRSVSWYQQTPGQGLQFLFEYFSETQRNKGNFPGRFSGRQFSNSRSEMNVSTLELGDSALYLCASSRNVAGGPTDTQYFGPGTRLTVL.

The chain couples TRBV11-2 to TRBJ1-1, with 10 bases matching TRBD1. This CDR3 is built from 13 residues. Germline-derived CDR1 and CDR2 are SGHAT and FQNNGV. After removal of 5 bases from V and 8 bases from J, the junction contained 5 bases not matched to a gene. CDR3 protein: CASSVRDRGEAFF. CDR3 nucleotides: TGTGCCAGCAGCGTCCGGGACAGGGGCGAAGCTTTCTTT.

The table lists this clonotype with many counts. The chain joins TRBV12-3 or TRBV12-4 to TRBJ2-1; 8 nucleotides agree with TRBD2. This CDR3 contains 16 residues. V shed 5 bases and J 2 bases; nucleotides not matched to a gene: 8. Written as DNA, the CDR3 is TGTGCCAGCAGTGCGATAGCGGGACCGGCCTACAATGAGCAGTTCTTC. Its protein product is CASSAIAGPAYNEQFF.

This clonotype was counted between two and nine times. The chain combines TRBV27 with TRBJ1-1, with D unresolved. Deletions cut 6 bases from V and 3 bases from J, with 11 bases between. CDR1 and CDR2 (germline): MNHEY, SMNVEV (reference sequence). The CDR3 contains 13 residues. CDR3 coding DNA: TGTGCCAGCAGGTACGATTTGTACACTGAAGCTTTCTTT. Protein product: CASRYDLYTEAFF.

V is TRBV23-1 and J is TRBJ2-1, with 7 bases matching TRBD1. TRBV23-1 belongs to the ORF category, with a function that is uncertain. With V trimmed by 6 bases and J by 5 bases, 4 bases remained unmatched. The length of the CDR3 is 13 residues. CDR3 coding DNA: TGCGCCAGCAGAATCGACAGGGACAATGAGCAGTTCTTC. This codes for CASRIDRDNEQFF.

This clonotype appeared many times. This chain joins TRBV4-2 and TRBJ1-1, with 9 nucleotides matching TRBD1. Germline loops: CDR1 LGHNA, CDR2 YNFKEQ. This CDR3 has 15 amino acids. The junction had 4 bases not matched to a gene; V was cut back by 3 bases and J by 2 bases. CDR3 bases: TGTGCCAGCAGCCAGGGGGACAGGGACAACACTGAAGCTTTCTTT. Protein sequence: CASSQGDRDNTEAFF.

This clonotype came up many times. For the CDR3, the DNA is TGTGCCAGCAGATTTGGGAATAGCGGGACGTATACGCAGTATTTT. Protein sequence: CASRFGNSGTYTQYF. The V and J genes are TRBV5-6 and TRBJ2-3, with 8 bases matching TRBD2. Germline loops: CDR1 SGHDT, CDR2 YYEEEE. The V gene end was trimmed by 5 bases and the J gene end by 7 bases; junction bases not matched to a gene: 12. The CDR3 is 15 residues long.

The chain links TRBV6-5 to TRBJ2-7; weak D call: TRBD1 (6 bases). CDR1 and CDR2 from the germline V gene are MNHEY and SVGAGI. Trimming pared 2 bases from V and 5 bases from J, leaving 13 bases between. The CDR3 is 14 amino acids. CDR3 protein: CASSYTKQGNEQYF. The CDR3 nucleotides read TGTGCCAGCAGTTACACAAAACAGGGCAACGAGCAGTACTTC.

In its sample, this clonotype was seen a few times. The chain combines TRBV5-1 with TRBJ1-4, with D possibly TRBD1 on 5 matching bases. The CDR3 runs 17 residues. Germline CDR1 is SGHRS and CDR2 is YFSETQ. Trimming pared 0 bases from V and 0 bases from J, leaving 12 bases between. The CDR3: CASSLGVGTTTNEKLFF. CDR3 nucleotides: TGCGCCAGCAGCTTGGGGGTAGGGACCACAACTAATGAAAAACTGTTTTTT.

This clonotype was observed a few times. V gene TRBV5-1 combines with J gene TRBJ2-1; 10 bases align to TRBD2. Germline CDR1 is SGHRS and CDR2 is YFSETQ. This CDR3 region has 15 residues. J was trimmed by 2 bases and V by 3 bases; bases with no gene match: 2. The CDR3 region has the DNA TGCGCCAGCAGCTGGACTAGCGGAGCCTACAATGAGCAGTTCTTC. Translating gives CASSWTSGAYNEQFF. The complete variable domain, with remaining parts taken from reference TRBV5-1 and TRBJ2-1, reads KAGVTQTPRYLIKTRGQQVTLSCSPISGHRSVSWYQQTPGQGLQFLFEYFSETQRNKGNFPGRFSGRQFSNSRSEMNVSTLELGDSALYLCASSWTSGAYNEQFFGPGTRLTVL.

The sample holds a few counts of this clonotype. The chain combines TRBV5-6 with TRBJ2-5; D gene ambiguous. CDR3 size: 14 residues. Trimming removed 1 base at V and 1 base at J, with 8 bases between. Germline V CDR1 and CDR2: SGHDT, YYEEEE. The CDR3: CASSLSTIQETQYF. The CDR3 coding sequence is TGTGCCAGCAGCTTGAGCACCATCCAAGAGACCCAGTACTTC.

In this sample, this clonotype turned up a few times. V is TRBV7-9 and J is TRBJ2-2; TRBD1 matches at 9 bases. The CDR3 spans 17 residues. In germline, CDR1 is SEHNR, CDR2 FQNEAQ (reference sequence). V shed 6 bases, J shed 7 bases, and the junction held 15 bases outside the gene matches. CDR3 bases: TGTGCCAGCAGGCGCCCTCCGGGACAGGGATCCGGCGGGGAGCTGTTTTTT. Its protein product is CASRRPPGQGSGGELFF.

This clonotype was detected a few times. The chain couples TRBV19 to TRBJ1-2; TRBD1 agrees at 7 bases. V trimming: 5 bases; J trimming: 8 bases; junction bases outside the gene matches: 8. Per germline, CDR1 LNHDA and CDR2 SQIVND (reference sequence). CDR3 size: 13 residues. CDR3 nucleotides: TGTGCCAGTAGTGCGGACAGGACTAACGGCTACACCTTC. Its protein product is CASSADRTNGYTF.

This clonotype was seen only a few times. The rearrangement joins TRBV29-1 to TRBJ2-1; D gene unclear. The V end was cut by 4 bases, the J end by 2 bases, with 3 bases between. In germline, CDR1 is SQVTM, CDR2 ANQGSEA. The CDR3 consists of 11 residues. Here the CDR3 DNA reads TGCAGCGTTGTCCCCTACAATGAGCAGTTCTTC. It codes for CSVVPYNEQFF.

V usage is TRBV27 and J usage is TRBJ1-3; maybe TRBD1 (6 bases). Trimming stripped 5 bases from V and 2 bases from J, with 13 bases between. Germline V gives CDR1 MNHEY, CDR2 SMNVEV (reference sequence). The CDR3 runs to 15 residues. In DNA, the CDR3 is TGTGCCAGCAGTCTAAAGGGGGGAACTGGAAACACCATATATTTT. The encoded protein is CASSLKGGTGNTIYF.

This clonotype appeared many times. This chain joins TRBV7-2 and TRBJ2-7; 8 bases align to TRBD2. Unmatched junction bases numbered 3, after V lost 5 bases and J lost 6 bases. The CDR3 spans 12 residues. Germline lookup yields CDR1 SGHTA and CDR2 FQGNSA. This chain's CDR3 is CASSRGGGEQYF. CDR3 nucleotide sequence: TGTGCCAGCAGCCGGGGGGGCGGCGAGCAGTACTTC.

This clonotype has just a few counts. The chain carries TRBV5-6 and TRBJ2-7; D may correspond to TRBD1 or TRBD2 (5 bases each). Germline lookup yields CDR1 SGHDT and CDR2 YYEEEE. V shed 4 bases and J shed 12 bases, with 17 bases lying between them. This CDR3 has 12 residues. The DNA of the CDR3 is TGTGCCAGCAGCCCAGGGCGGACTGTGGCGTACTTC. Its translation: CASSPGRTVAYF.

V and J are TRBV20-1 and TRBJ2-3; 10 bases line up with TRBD2. Germline V CDR1 and CDR2: DFQATT, SNEGSKA (reference sequence). There are 15 residues in the CDR3. The V gene end was trimmed by 4 bases and the J gene end by 7 bases; junction bases not matched to a gene: 11. CDR3 amino acids: CSAMGLAGVFNTQYF. The CDR3 DNA reads as TGCAGTGCTATGGGGCTAGCGGGAGTATTCAATACGCAGTATTTT.